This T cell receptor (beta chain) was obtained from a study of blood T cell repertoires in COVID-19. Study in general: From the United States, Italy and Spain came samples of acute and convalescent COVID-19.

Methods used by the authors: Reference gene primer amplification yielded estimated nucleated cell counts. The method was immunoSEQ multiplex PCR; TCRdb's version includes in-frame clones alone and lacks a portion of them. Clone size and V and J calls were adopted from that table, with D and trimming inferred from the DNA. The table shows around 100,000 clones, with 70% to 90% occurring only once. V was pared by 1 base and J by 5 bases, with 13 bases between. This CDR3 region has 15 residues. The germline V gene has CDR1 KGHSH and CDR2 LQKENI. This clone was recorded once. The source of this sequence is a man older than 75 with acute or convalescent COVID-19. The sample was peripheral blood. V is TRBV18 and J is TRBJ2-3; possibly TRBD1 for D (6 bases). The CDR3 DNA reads TGTGCCAGCTCACCACGGGCAGGGGTGATAGATACGCAGTATTTT. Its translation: CASSPRAGVIDTQYF.